The present entry profiles one T cell receptor beta chain with its context. This CDR3 is built from 14 residues. The germline V gene encodes CDR1 MDHEN and CDR2 SYDVKM. V gave up 3 bases and J gave up 6 bases, with 12 bases separating them. The data were obtained in a study of technical replicates of blood from several donors. This table comes from immunoSEQ multiplex PCR, and its TCRdb copy is limited to in-frame clones, with some not included. The top ten clones hold around 9.7% of a sample with around 9,000 clones, 91% of them seen once. The receptor was isolated from a human donor in good health. This chain connects TRBV28 to TRBJ1-5, with D maybe TRBD1 (5 bases). What was sequenced was PBMCs. CDR3 protein: CASSFGGLSQPQHF. The DNA for the CDR3 is TGTGCCAGCAGTTTCGGGGGGTTGAGTCAGCCCCAGCATTTT.